This T cell receptor beta chain was observed in a study of CD8+ T cells in alopecia areata listed by TCRdb under 2018. For the wider study: Treated patients were enrolled in an open-label pilot trial of oral tofacitinib at 5 to 10 mg twice daily for moderate-to-severe alopecia areata. The study used high-throughput TCRbeta sequencing to examine T cell clonal expansion in alopecia areata, in both the C3H/HeJ mouse model and human patients. Tofacitinib was given for 6 to 18 months, followed by 6 months of follow-up off drug to assess delayed response and recurrence. Scalp clonality was compared among normal scalp (n=4), patchy alopecia areata scalp (n=8), and alopecia totalis/universalis scalp (n=8). Scalp tissue and sorted CD4+ and CD8+ peripheral blood T cells from patchy and totalis/universalis alopecia areata patients and from healthy controls were covered by human TCRbeta sequencing. Disease severity in treated patients was measured with the SALT score, which quantifies the percentage of affected scalp surface area. TCRbeta CDR3 regions were amplified by immunoSEQ multiplex PCR using 35 Vbeta forward and 13 Jbeta reverse primers. Tofacitinib-treated patients had biopsies at baseline and at 4 and 24 weeks of treatment, with a later scalp biopsy in several patients. RNA was extracted with the PAXgene miRNA kit for fixed scalp, the miRNeasy kit for PBMCs, and the RNeasy kit for mouse skin.

Library method: the immunoSEQ multiplex PCR assay. RNA was extracted from all samples and reverse transcribed into cDNA, which served as template for TCR sequencing. SuperScript III was used for first-strand cDNA synthesis, primed with a 2:1 mix of oligo-dT and random hexamers. Amplification bias was assessed with a synthetic immune receptor repertoire, and residual bias was removed computationally. In the paper's pipeline: Raw reads were preprocessed to remove errors, and CDR3 was defined by IMGT conventions from the conserved cysteine to phenylalanine. Clonality was calculated as 1 minus Shannon entropy normalized by log2 of the number of productive unique TCRs. Whether each scalp clone was CD4 or CD8 was inferred by checking scalp TCRbeta sequences against the CD4 and CD8 repertoires from sorted blood. The table was pulled from immuneACCESS by TCRdb, which kept in-frame rearrangements only. Such tables lose some clones; where checked, under half of the loss comes from unresolved V genes, and the rest has no known cause. V, J and clone size derive from that table, while D and trimming were established from the DNA sequence. A total of about 210,000 clones appear in this sample, approximately 40% of them only once. 2% to 3% of the sample lies in the top ten.

General study outcomes and caveats: During tofacitinib treatment, many expanded lesional clones stuck around in both scalp and blood, and this persistence may partly explain why relapse happens after treatment is stopped. Compared with mice, TCR sequences shared between patients were less clear, possibly partly because of HLA diversity across the patient population. Lesional scalp, especially in alopecia totalis/universalis, showed higher clonality and more expanded CD8+ clones than normal scalp, suggesting antigenic drive. Because the treated cohort was small and had only one nonresponder, larger studies are needed to examine links between baseline CD8+ expansion and response. Tofacitinib significantly lowered scalp clonality and the number of expanded CD8+ clones among the top 100 scalp clones. Unlike mouse skin, where gammadelta T cells dominate, normal human skin contains resident alphabeta T cells that get sequenced too, which complicates analysis of the scalp TCR repertoire.

Comments on this clone: Its specific antigen is unknown. Per-base qualities were not stored, and no clone one base away is much larger.

The germline V gene encodes CDR1 MNHNY and CDR2 SVGAGI (reference sequence). V sheds 6 bases and J sheds 10 bases, leaving 10 bases between their ends. Including the terminal cysteine and phenylalanine, the CDR3 comprises 11 residues. Only the CDR3 DNA is retained, 33 bases long and in frame from the first base. Interpreted using the paper, the treatment or condition label stands for: oral pan-JAK inhibitor, 5-10 mg twice daily. Lesional scalp punch biopsies and peripheral blood were collected from alopecia areata patients. After PBMCs were isolated by density centrifugation and stained for CD3, CD4 and CD8, a FACSAria was used to sort CD4+ and CD8+ T cells.

Sequencing was performed on CD4+ T cells sorted from blood, taken at approximately week 36, from a patient treated with tofacitinib. Recombination joined TRBV6-6 with TRBJ2-1; possibly the D gene is TRBD1, per 6 matching bases. The TCR was taken from a human donor with alopecia areata. The CDR3 protein sequence reads: CASRNREEQFF. The DNA reads TGTGCCAGCAGGAACAGGGAAGAGCAGTTCTTC.